This T cell receptor beta chain was found in a study of post-analysis software for immune sequencing data. Study summary: The disease courses spanned relapsing-remitting, secondary progressive and progressive-relapsing forms of multiple sclerosis.

Study-wide findings and caveats: Controls' normalized Chao1 diversity significantly exceeded that of multiple sclerosis patients. In patients, five or six TRBV segments were more frequent than in controls, with TRBV5-6, TRBV5-1 and TRBV20-1 among them. Those samples that were prepared in the same batch co-clustered strongly by F measure.

The CDR3 is 14 amino acids. V lost 5 bases and J 3 bases, leaving 13 bases between the germline ends. Germline V gene lookup returns CDR1 MDHEN and CDR2 SYDVKM. Tagging with unique molecular identifiers was a feature of the TCR beta cDNA libraries. Each sample of roughly 0.9 to 11 million input T cells yielded about 500,000 cDNA molecules, so each molecule approximated one T cell. TCRdb used MiXCR to reprocess the PCR reads, holding one entry per CDR3 protein. Of some 450,000 distinct CDR3 sequences detected, over 35% appear once; the ten largest clones hold around an eighth. Points on this clonotype: Its antigen is not known.

The sample was blood. The gene calls are TRBV28 and TRBJ1-1; D not resolved. The sequence was collected from a girl between 5 and 17 years old with multiple sclerosis. The CDR3 region has the DNA TGTGCCAGCAGTCCCGGACGGTCCTACACTGAAGCTTTCTTT. Its translation: CASSPGRSYTEAFF.